The clone carrying this T cell receptor beta chain appeared many times. This entry is derived from a study of T cells after yellow fever vaccination. The V gene's germline CDR1 is LNHNV and CDR2 YYDKDF (reference sequence). CDR3 length: 14 residues. Trimming left V 7 bases short and J 5 bases short, with 17 bases between. One entry per CDR3 protein results from TCRdb running MiXCR on the 5' RACE reads. The sample has about 630,000 distinct CDR3 sequences; approximately 13% are singletons. The chain links TRBV15 to TRBJ2-5; the D call may be TRBD1 or TRBD2 (5 bases each). This receptor was identified in a man in his thirties or forties who received the YFV17D yellow fever vaccine. Specimen: PBMCs, collected on the day of the yellow fever booster vaccination. The CDR3 protein is CATTSGTTSETQYF. DNA of the CDR3: TGTGCCACCACCTCCGGGACCACCTCGGAGACCCAGTACTTC.